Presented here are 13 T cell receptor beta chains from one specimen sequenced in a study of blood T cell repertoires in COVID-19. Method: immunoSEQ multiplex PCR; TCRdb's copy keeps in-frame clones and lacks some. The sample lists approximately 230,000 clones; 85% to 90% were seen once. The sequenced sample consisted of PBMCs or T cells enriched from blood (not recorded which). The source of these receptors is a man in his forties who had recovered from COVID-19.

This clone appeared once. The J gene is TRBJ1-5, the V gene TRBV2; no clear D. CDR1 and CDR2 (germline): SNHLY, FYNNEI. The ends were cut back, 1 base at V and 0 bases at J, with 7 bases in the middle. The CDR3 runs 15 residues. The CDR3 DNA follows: TGTGCCAGCAGTGAAGACAGCCATAGCAATCAGCCCCAGCATTTT. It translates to CASSEDSHSNQPQHF.

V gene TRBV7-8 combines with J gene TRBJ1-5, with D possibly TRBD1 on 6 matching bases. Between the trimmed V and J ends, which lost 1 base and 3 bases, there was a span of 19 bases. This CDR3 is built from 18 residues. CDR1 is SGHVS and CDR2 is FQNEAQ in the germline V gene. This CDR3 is CASSLGMGAAAHNQPQHF. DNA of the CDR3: TGTGCCAGCAGCTTAGGTATGGGGGCGGCCGCACACAATCAGCCCCAGCATTTT.

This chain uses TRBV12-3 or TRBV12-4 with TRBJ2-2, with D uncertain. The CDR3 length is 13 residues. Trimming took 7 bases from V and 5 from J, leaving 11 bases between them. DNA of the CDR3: TGTGCCAGCAATAAAGTGAGGACCGGGGAGCTGTTTTTT. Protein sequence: CASNKVRTGELFF.

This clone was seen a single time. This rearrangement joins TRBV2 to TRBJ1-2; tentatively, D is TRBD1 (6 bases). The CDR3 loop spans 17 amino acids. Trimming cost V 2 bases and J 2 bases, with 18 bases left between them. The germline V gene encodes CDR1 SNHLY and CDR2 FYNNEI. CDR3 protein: CASSESQGLGGNYGYTF. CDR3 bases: TGTGCCAGCAGTGAATCCCAAGGATTAGGGGGAAACTATGGCTACACCTTC.

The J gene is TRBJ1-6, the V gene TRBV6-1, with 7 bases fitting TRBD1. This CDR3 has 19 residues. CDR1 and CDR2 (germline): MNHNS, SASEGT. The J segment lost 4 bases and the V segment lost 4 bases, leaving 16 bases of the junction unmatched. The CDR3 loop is CASSGNRGRPTRYNSPLHF. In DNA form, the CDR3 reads TGTGCCAGCAGTGGCAACAGGGGCCGCCCAACCAGGTATAATTCACCCCTCCACTTT.

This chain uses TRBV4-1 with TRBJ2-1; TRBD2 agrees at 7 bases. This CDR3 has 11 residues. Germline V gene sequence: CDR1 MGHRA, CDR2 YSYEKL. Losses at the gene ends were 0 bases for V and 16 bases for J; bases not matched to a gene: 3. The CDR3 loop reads CASSQEGGSFF. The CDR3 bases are TGCGCCAGCAGCCAAGAGGGCGGGAGTTTCTTC.

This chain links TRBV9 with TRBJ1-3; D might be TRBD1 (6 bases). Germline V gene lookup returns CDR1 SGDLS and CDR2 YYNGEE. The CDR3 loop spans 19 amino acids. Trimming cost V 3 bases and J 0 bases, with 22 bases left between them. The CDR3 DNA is TGTGCCAGCAGCGAGGGGGGGACTGCGAGTGCCAGCTCTGGAAACACCATATATTTT. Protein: CASSEGGTASASSGNTIYF.

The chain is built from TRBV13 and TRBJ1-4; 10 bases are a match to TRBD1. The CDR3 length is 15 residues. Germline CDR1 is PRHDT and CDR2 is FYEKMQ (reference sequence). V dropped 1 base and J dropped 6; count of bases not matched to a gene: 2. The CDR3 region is CASSLAGTGDEKLFF. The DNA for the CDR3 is TGTGCCAGCAGCTTAGCCGGGACAGGGGATGAAAAACTGTTTTTT.

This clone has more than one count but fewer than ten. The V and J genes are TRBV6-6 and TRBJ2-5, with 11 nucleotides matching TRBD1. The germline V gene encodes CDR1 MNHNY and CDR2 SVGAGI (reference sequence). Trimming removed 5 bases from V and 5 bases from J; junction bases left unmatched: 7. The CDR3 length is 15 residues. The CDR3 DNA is TGTGCCAGCAGTACCGGACAGGGGGCAAGGGAGACCCAGTACTTC. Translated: CASSTGQGARETQYF.

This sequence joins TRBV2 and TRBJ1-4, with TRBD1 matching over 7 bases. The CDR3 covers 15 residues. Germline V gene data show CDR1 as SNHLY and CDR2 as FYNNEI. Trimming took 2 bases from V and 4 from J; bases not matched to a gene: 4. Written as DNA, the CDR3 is TGTGCCAGCAGTGAATCGGGACAGTTTAATGAAAAACTGTTTTTT. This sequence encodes CASSESGQFNEKLFF.

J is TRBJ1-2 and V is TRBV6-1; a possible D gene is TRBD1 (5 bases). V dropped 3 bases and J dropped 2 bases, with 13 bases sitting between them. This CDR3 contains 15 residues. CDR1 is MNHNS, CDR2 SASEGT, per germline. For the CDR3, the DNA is TGTGCCAGCAGTGACGCAGGGATCAGAAACTATGGCTACACCTTC. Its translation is CASSDAGIRNYGYTF.

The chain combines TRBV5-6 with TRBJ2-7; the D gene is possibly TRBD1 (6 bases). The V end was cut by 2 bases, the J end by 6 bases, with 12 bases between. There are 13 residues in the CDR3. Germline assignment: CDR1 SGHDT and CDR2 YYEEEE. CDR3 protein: CASSLDVTGEQYF. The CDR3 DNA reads TGTGCCAGCAGCTTAGATGTGACAGGCGAGCAGTACTTC. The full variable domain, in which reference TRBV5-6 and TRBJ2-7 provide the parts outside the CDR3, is DAGVTQSPTHLIKTRGQQVTLRCSPKSGHDTVSWYQQALGQGPQFIFQYYEEEERQRGNFPDRFSGHQFPNYSSELNVNALLLGDSALYLCASSLDVTGEQYFGPGTRLTVT.

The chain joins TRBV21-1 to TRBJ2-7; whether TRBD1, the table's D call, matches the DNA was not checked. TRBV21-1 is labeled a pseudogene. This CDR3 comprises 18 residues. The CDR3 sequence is CASSNSRKNGQGNYEQYF. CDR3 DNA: TGTGCCAGCAGCAATAGTCGGAAAAACGGACAGGGTAACTACGAGCAGTACTTC.